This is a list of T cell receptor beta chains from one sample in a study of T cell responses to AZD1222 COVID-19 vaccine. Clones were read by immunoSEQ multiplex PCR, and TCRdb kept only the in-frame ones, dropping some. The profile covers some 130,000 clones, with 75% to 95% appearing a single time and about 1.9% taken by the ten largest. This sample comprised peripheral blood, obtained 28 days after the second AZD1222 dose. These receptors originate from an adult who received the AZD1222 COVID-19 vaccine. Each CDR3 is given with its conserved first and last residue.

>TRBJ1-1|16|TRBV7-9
CASSPPFAPMNTEAFF
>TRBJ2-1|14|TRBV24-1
CATSDLTSGNEQFF
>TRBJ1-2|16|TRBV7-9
CASSPQQGPSNYGYTF
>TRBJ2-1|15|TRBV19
CASSPLDRSWDEQFF
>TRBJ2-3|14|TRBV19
CASSILDGSNTQYF
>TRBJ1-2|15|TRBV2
CARQTPGGQVSGYTF
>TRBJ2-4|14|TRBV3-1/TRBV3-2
CASSPIAHSNIQYF
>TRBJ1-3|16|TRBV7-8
CASSPGPVFSGNTIYF
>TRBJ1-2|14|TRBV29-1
CSVARGQGNDGYTF
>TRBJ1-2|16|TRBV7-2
CASSLSYRELDYGYTF
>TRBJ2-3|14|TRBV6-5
CASSSGLAADTQYF
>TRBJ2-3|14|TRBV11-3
CASTGAPSTDTQYF
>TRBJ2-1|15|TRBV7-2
CASSLAGGPSNEQFF
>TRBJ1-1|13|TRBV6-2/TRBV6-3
CASSNRGNTEAFF
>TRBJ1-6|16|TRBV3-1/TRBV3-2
CASSQGSGPPGPPLHF
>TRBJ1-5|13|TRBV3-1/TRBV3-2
CASSLKGNQPQHF
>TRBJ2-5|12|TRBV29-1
CSVNRDGETQYF
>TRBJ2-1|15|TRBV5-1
CASSWSGGPKDEQFF
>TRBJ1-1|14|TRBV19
CASSRPGRRTEAFF
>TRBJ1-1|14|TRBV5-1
CASSLDDRDTEAFF